This TCR beta chain derives from a study of shared clonotypes between healthy human individuals. Study background: The study drew on two women and a few men aged 18 to 49 as donors. Overall study results and limits: Represented genetic and exposure-history diversity was restricted by having few donors.

Germline V gene sequence: CDR1 ENHRY, CDR2 SYGVKD. The CDR3 has 14 amino acids. About this clone itself: What it binds is not known. The likely explanation is a read error, given a far larger clone one base away.

Among the unsorted PBMC samples, replicate PCRs used roughly 0.3 ug DNA, roughly 33,000 T cell genomes. Per the original methods: Because ImmunoSEQ provided only junction sequences with no quality scores, the filtering differed. Sequencing used immunoSEQ multiplex PCR; TCRdb keeps in-frame clones, though not all of them. V and J calls and clone size are given by that table; D and trimming were obtained from the DNA. The data contain some 480,000 clones, 70% to 80% of them singletons. This clonotype originated in a middle-aged woman in good health. Some clones in this sample may be carry-over from other donors' samples. The sample comprised PBMCs. V gene TRBV10-3 combines with J gene TRBJ1-3; the D gene is possibly TRBD1 (5 bases). The chain's CDR3 is CAISEAGSGNTIHF. The CDR3 DNA reads TGTGCCATCAGTGAGGCAGGGTCTGGAAACACCATACATTTT.